The 25 T cell receptor beta chains presented below share a single source sample, sequenced in a study of cytomegalovirus exposure and HLA in healthy donors. Primers: 60 Vbeta forward and 13 Jbeta reverse. Generated by immunoSEQ multiplex PCR, the TCRdb table keeps only in-frame clones and is missing some. The repertoire holds 95,000 to 110,000 clones, with approximately 79% as singletons. Specimen: PBMCs. Receptors originate from a man aged 18 to 29 in good health and CMV-seronegative.

This clone was recorded only once. V usage is TRBV6-6 and J usage is TRBJ1-4; D not certain. V gave up 0 bases and J gave up 3 bases, with 8 bases separating them. CDR3 length: 15 amino acids. CDR1 is MNHNY, CDR2 SVGAGI, per germline (reference sequence). CDR3 sequence (DNA): TGTGCCAGCAGTTACTCCCTGCAGTCTAATGAAAAACTGTTTTTT. Protein: CASSYSLQSNEKLFF.

The chain carries TRBV9 and TRBJ2-3; maybe TRBD1 (6 bases). V was pared by 0 bases and J by 4 bases, with 12 bases between. The germline CDR1 and CDR2 sequences are SGDLS and YYNGEE. The CDR3 loop spans 15 amino acids. The CDR3 loop reads CASSVGAGVSDTQYF. The CDR3 bases are TGTGCCAGCAGCGTAGGGGCAGGGGTTTCAGATACGCAGTATTTT.

The genes are TRBV5-4 and TRBJ2-1; the D gene is possibly TRBD2 (6 bases). Germline CDR1 reads SGHNT; CDR2 reads YYREEE (reference sequence). The CDR3 runs to 14 residues. The germline V and J ends were trimmed by 2 bases and 4 bases, with 10 bases remaining between them. The CDR3 protein is CASSFGDFYNEQFF. As DNA, the CDR3 is TGTGCCAGCAGCTTTGGGGACTTTTACAATGAGCAGTTCTTC.

This chain uses TRBV6-1 with TRBJ2-3; 7 nucleotides agree with TRBD1. Germline assignment: CDR1 MNHNS and CDR2 SASEGT. This CDR3 spans 14 amino acids. Trimming at V came to 2 bases and at J to 2 bases, leaving 1 base not matched to a gene. CDR3 bases: TGTGCCAGCAGTGAACAGGGGGTCACAGATACGCAGTATTTT. Encoded protein: CASSEQGVTDTQYF.

The chain joins TRBV2 to TRBJ1-2, with 8 bases identical to TRBD1. The CDR3 length is 15 residues. After removal of 3 bases from V and 5 bases from J, the junction contained 8 bases not matched to a gene. Germline-derived CDR1 and CDR2 are SNHLY and FYNNEI. CDR3 protein: CASSDWAGGGYGYTF. CDR3 in DNA: TGTGCCAGCAGTGATTGGGCAGGGGGCGGGTATGGCTACACCTTC.

The chain is built from TRBV7-2 and TRBJ1-6; 8 bases are a match to TRBD1. V gave up 5 bases and J gave up 7 bases; unmatched junction bases: 7. Per germline, CDR1 SGHTA and CDR2 FQGNSA. The length of the CDR3 is 15 residues. As DNA, the CDR3 is TGTGCCAGCAGCCTGTCGACAGGGGTGAATTCACCCCTCCACTTT. It yields the protein CASSLSTGVNSPLHF.

The V gene is TRBV5-6, the J gene TRBJ1-1, with a weak D call TRBD1 (5 bases). CDR1 is SGHDT and CDR2 is YYEEEE in the germline V gene. The CDR3 loop spans 14 amino acids. With 0 bases removed from V and 3 bases from J, the gap between germline ends came to 9 bases. The CDR3 DNA reads as TGTGCCAGCAGCTTGGACAGGCGATACACTGAAGCTTTCTTT. Residues: CASSLDRRYTEAFF.

This clone showed up just once. The rearrangement links TRBV4-1 to TRBJ1-3; possibly TRBD1 for D (5 bases). Germline loops: CDR1 MGHRA, CDR2 YSYEKL. The CDR3 is made up of 14 amino acids. V lost 5 bases and J 0 bases, leaving 8 bases between the germline ends. The CDR3 nucleotides are TGCGCCAGCAGCTCGGGGGGCTCTGGAAACACCATATATTTT. Translation: CASSSGGSGNTIYF.

J is TRBJ1-2 and V is TRBV18; perhaps TRBD1 as D (5 bases). The CDR3 runs 15 residues. V dropped 0 bases and J dropped 0 bases, with 8 bases sitting between them. Germline V gene data show CDR1 as KGHSH and CDR2 as LQKENI. The CDR3 coding sequence is TGTGCCAGCTCACCACCGGGGCGGCCTAACTATGGCTACACCTTC. Encoded protein: CASSPPGRPNYGYTF.

CDR3 sequence: CASSDTSRGTEAFF. In nucleotides, the CDR3 is TGTGCCAGCAGTGACACCTCGCGGGGCACTGAAGCTTTCTTT. The chain is built from TRBV6-4 and TRBJ1-1; D is uncertain. There are 14 residues in the CDR3. Trimming removed 2 bases at V and 4 bases at J, with 11 bases between. Per germline, CDR1 MRHNA and CDR2 SNTAGT.

The chain uses TRBV7-2 and TRBJ2-1; no definite D call. This CDR3 comprises 17 residues. The germline CDR1 and CDR2 sequences are SGHTA and FQGNSA. Trimming pared 5 bases from V and 15 bases from J, leaving 32 bases between. Written as DNA, the CDR3 is TGTGCCAGCAGCCCCGACCGATTCCTACCCACAGTTTATAATTCGTTCTTC. This codes for CASSPDRFLPTVYNSFF.

This clone appeared once. V gene TRBV19 combines with J gene TRBJ2-7; 7 bases match TRBD2. The CDR3 is made up of 13 amino acids. Per the germline V gene, CDR1 is LNHDA and CDR2 is SQIVND (reference sequence). Trimming cost V 7 bases and J 5 bases; bases outside gene matches: 8. The chain's CDR3 is CASNGRNSHEQYF. The CDR3 nucleotides are TGTGCCAGTAACGGGAGGAACAGCCACGAGCAGTACTTC.

V and J are TRBV7-2 and TRBJ2-1; maybe TRBD2 (5 bases). The ends were cut back, 5 bases at V and 9 bases at J, with 11 bases in the middle. The CDR3 contains 12 residues. Germline loops: CDR1 SGHTA, CDR2 FQGNSA. CDR3 sequence: CASSPRVGEQFF. The CDR3 coding sequence is TGTGCCAGCAGCCCGCGGGTAGGTGAGCAGTTCTTC.

The gene calls are TRBV4-1 and TRBJ2-1, with D uncertain. The V gene's germline CDR1 is MGHRA and CDR2 YSYEKL. This CDR3 is 16 amino acids long. The V and J ends lost 4 bases and 0 bases respectively, with 13 bases between them. The CDR3 loop reads CASSPPRRSSYNEQFF. DNA of the CDR3: TGCGCCAGCAGCCCTCCGAGGCGTAGCTCCTACAATGAGCAGTTCTTC.

This clone was seen just once. V is TRBV25-1 and J is TRBJ2-2; D possibly corresponds to TRBD1 (6 bases). The V end was cut by 3 bases, the J end by 3 bases, with 11 bases between. The CDR3 consists of 15 residues. The germline V gene has CDR1 MGHDK and CDR2 SYGVNS. The CDR3 loop reads CASSEATGYTGELFF. CDR3 in DNA: TGTGCCAGCAGTGAGGCGACAGGCTACACCGGGGAGCTGTTTTTT.

J is TRBJ2-2 and V is TRBV9; possibly TRBD2 for D (5 bases). Trimming took 0 bases from V and 8 from J, leaving 17 bases between them. From germline, CDR1 is SGDLS and CDR2 YYNGEE. The CDR3 is 16 residues long. CDR3 sequence: CASSVGSLYGVGELFF. The DNA for the CDR3 is TGTGCCAGCAGCGTAGGTAGCCTATACGGGGTTGGGGAGCTGTTTTTT.

This clone was seen only a few times. The chain joins TRBV6-5 to TRBJ1-6; 9 nucleotides match TRBD1. CDR1 is MNHEY and CDR2 is SVGAGI in the germline V gene. Trimming cost V 10 bases and J 14 bases; bases outside gene matches: 12. The CDR3 has 13 amino acids. The CDR3 spells CATSGTGFTALHF. The CDR3 DNA is TGTGCCACCTCCGGGACAGGGTTTACGGCCCTCCACTTT.

CDR3 protein: CSGGQGTGETQYF. The CDR3 DNA follows: TGCAGCGGGGGACAGGGTACGGGAGAGACCCAGTACTTC. V and J are TRBV29-1 and TRBJ2-5, with TRBD1 matching 9 bases. After removal of 7 bases from V and 4 bases from J, the junction contained 7 bases not matched to a gene. The CDR3 spans 13 residues. Germline CDR1 SQVTM, CDR2 ANQGSEA.

The rearrangement links TRBV6-5 to TRBJ1-2; D is possibly TRBD1 (6 bases). In germline, CDR1 is MNHEY, CDR2 SVGAGI. The V and J ends lost 9 bases and 2 bases respectively, with 13 bases between them. This CDR3 spans 13 amino acids. This CDR3 is CASRNQGNYGYTF. The CDR3 nucleotides read TGTGCCAGTCGGAATCAGGGGAACTATGGCTACACCTTC.

The gene calls are TRBV28 and TRBJ1-2; D is perhaps TRBD1 (5 bases). CDR1 MDHEN and CDR2 SYDVKM come from the germline V gene. This CDR3 is built from 13 residues. Deletions cut 8 bases from V and 4 bases from J, with 14 bases between. DNA for the CDR3: TGTGCCAGCGGAGTTCGGGGGACCTATGGCTACACCTTC. This encodes CASGVRGTYGYTF.

The gene calls are TRBV5-6 and TRBJ1-2; D not certain. CDR1 is SGHDT, CDR2 YYEEEE, per germline. The CDR3 runs to 15 residues. V gave up 0 bases and J gave up 5 bases, with 14 bases separating them. CDR3: CASSLGVRQFYGYTF. The CDR3, as DNA: TGTGCCAGCAGCTTGGGGGTCAGGCAATTTTATGGCTACACCTTC.

The chain combines TRBV25-1 with TRBJ1-5; 7 bases agree with TRBD1. Germline trimming cut 6 bases from V and 4 bases from J; bases unmatched to any gene: 3. This CDR3 region has 13 residues. Germline assignment: CDR1 MGHDK and CDR2 SYGVNS. This CDR3 reads CASRGGQNQPQHF. The CDR3 nucleotides read TGTGCCAGCAGGGGGGGACAGAATCAGCCCCAGCATTTT.

This clone was observed a few times. The chain combines TRBV9 with TRBJ1-2, with a possible D match to TRBD1 (5 bases). V gave up 4 bases and J gave up 8 bases, with 12 bases separating them. CDR1 is SGDLS and CDR2 is YYNGEE in the germline V gene. The CDR3 has 12 residues. CDR3 region: CASSINRNGYTF. For the CDR3, the DNA is TGTGCCAGCAGCATCAACAGGAACGGCTACACCTTC.

This clone appeared a single time. The genes are TRBV27 and TRBJ1-2; weak D call: TRBD1 (5 bases). V was pared by 3 bases and J by 8 bases, with 13 bases between. The germline V gene encodes CDR1 MNHEY and CDR2 SMNVEV (reference sequence). The CDR3 contains 13 residues. CDR3 sequence: CASSFAGVGGYTF. The CDR3 bases are TGTGCCAGCAGTTTTGCGGGGGTGGGAGGCTACACCTTC.

This clone was seen only once. V usage is TRBV5-4 and J usage is TRBJ2-1; 9 nucleotides line up with TRBD1. Looked up from germline, CDR1 is SGHNT and CDR2 is YYREEE (reference sequence). This CDR3 comprises 15 residues. V trimming: 6 bases; J trimming: 10 bases; junction bases outside the gene matches: 14. This CDR3 is CASTRDREPSREQFF. As DNA, the CDR3 is TGTGCCAGCACCCGGGACAGGGAGCCCTCAAGGGAGCAGTTCTTC.